These 20 T cell receptor beta chains originate from one sample sequenced in a study of T-cell memory formation after mild COVID-19. TCRdb independently ran MiXCR on the 5' RACE reads; one entry per CDR3 protein. Counted here are hundreds of thousands of distinct CDR3 sequences, approximately 8.4% occurring once; the ten biggest clones make up around a fifth. What was sequenced was PBMCs or a T cell subset sorted from them (not recorded which). The receptor set was obtained from a man younger than 35 who had mild COVID-19 (a few samples of this study predate the infection). Cell type and time point are not known.

This clonotype was found a few times. The V call is TRBV5-1, the J call TRBJ1-1; D possibly corresponds to TRBD1 (5 bases). The CDR3 consists of 15 residues. Per germline, CDR1 SGHRS and CDR2 YFSETQ. V was pared by 0 bases and J by 0 bases, with 9 bases between. In nucleotides, the CDR3 is TGCGCCAGCAGCTTGGAAATGGGGGTGAACACTGAAGCTTTCTTT. Protein sequence: CASSLEMGVNTEAFF.

The rearrangement links TRBV10-3 to TRBJ1-5, with D uncertain. The V gene's germline CDR1 is ENHRY and CDR2 SYGVKD. This CDR3 has 15 amino acids. Trimming shortened V by 10 bases and J by 1 base, and 17 bases separated the two germline ends. Here the CDR3 reads CATQVSRASNQPQHF. CDR3 coding DNA: TGTGCCACCCAGGTCTCCCGGGCGAGCAATCAGCCCCAGCATTTT.

This sequence joins TRBV15 and TRBJ2-7; D is ambiguous. Trimming pared 3 bases from V and 4 bases from J, leaving 10 bases between. CDR3 length equals 13 residues. Looked up from germline, CDR1 is LNHNV and CDR2 is YYDKDF (reference sequence). The CDR3 DNA reads TGTGCCACCAGCAGTGGCAGTCTATACGAGCAGTACTTC. It yields the protein CATSSGSLYEQYF.

The rearrangement uses TRBV24-1 and TRBJ2-1; D is possibly TRBD1 (6 bases). The ends were cut back, 4 bases at V and 7 bases at J, with 19 bases in the middle. This CDR3 has 16 residues. CDR1 KGHDR and CDR2 SFDVKD come from the germline V gene. The CDR3 sequence: CATSDQGTSGTNEQFF. In DNA form, the CDR3 reads TGTGCCACCAGTGACCAGGGGACCTCAGGCACGAATGAGCAGTTCTTC.

V is TRBV10-3 and J is TRBJ1-2; D is undetermined. In germline, CDR1 is ENHRY, CDR2 SYGVKD. Trimming took 5 bases from V and 0 from J, leaving 13 bases between them. The CDR3 runs 15 residues. The CDR3 spells CAISPGELANYGYTF. The CDR3, as DNA: TGTGCCATCAGTCCTGGGGAGTTAGCTAACTATGGCTACACCTTC.

This clonotype was seen many times. Sequence at one end of the junction differs from germline and may be a read error. The chain is built from TRBV7-9 and TRBJ2-7; D not resolved. Per the germline V gene, CDR1 is SEHNR and CDR2 is FQNEAQ (reference sequence). The CDR3 totals 11 residues. This CDR3 reads CASSLGPEQYF. The CDR3 DNA sequence: TGTGCCAGCAGTTTAGGGCCGGAGCAGTACTTC.

Many counts were recorded for this clonotype. The J gene is TRBJ1-2, the V gene TRBV5-1; no firm D call. This CDR3 has 13 amino acids. The V gene's germline CDR1 is SGHRS and CDR2 YFSETQ. Trimming cost V 2 bases and J 6 bases, with 11 bases left between them. The CDR3 DNA reads TGCGCCAGCAGCTTAGGTCTTGAGGATGGCTACACCTTC. This translates into CASSLGLEDGYTF. The full variable domain, completed using reference TRBV5-1 and TRBJ1-2, is KAGVTQTPRYLIKTRGQQVTLSCSPISGHRSVSWYQQTPGQGLQFLFEYFSETQRNKGNFPGRFSGRQFSNSRSEMNVSTLELGDSALYLCASSLGLEDGYTFGSGTRLTVV.

This clonotype was recorded a few times. The V call is TRBV3-1, the J call TRBJ1-5; a possible D gene is TRBD1 (5 bases). Deletions cut 0 bases from V and 4 bases from J, with 7 bases between. CDR1 LGHDT and CDR2 YNNKEL come from the germline V gene (reference sequence). The CDR3 has 14 amino acids. The CDR3 here is CASSQDKGNQPQHF. The DNA of the CDR3 is TGTGCCAGCAGCCAAGATAAGGGGAATCAGCCCCAGCATTTT.

This rearrangement joins TRBV7-2 to TRBJ2-4; the D is unclear. The CDR3 has 15 amino acids. Trimming took 2 bases from V and 5 from J, leaving 13 bases between them. Germline loops: CDR1 SGHTA, CDR2 FQGNSA. The CDR3 here is CASSLRRARQNIQYF. CDR3 DNA sequence: TGTGCCAGCAGCTTAAGAAGGGCCCGCCAAAACATTCAGTACTTC.

The chain employs TRBV19 and TRBJ2-5, with D perhaps matching TRBD1 or TRBD2 (5 bases each). CDR3 size: 16 residues. Trimming removed 5 bases at V and 5 bases at J, with 21 bases between. Germline CDR1 is LNHDA and CDR2 is SQIVND (reference sequence). The CDR3 DNA follows: TGTGCCAGTAGTGGACGCCGGGACGGTGATTTGGAGACCCAGTACTTC. Translation gives CASSGRRDGDLETQYF.

This clonotype was seen a handful of times. The V and J genes are TRBV3-1 and TRBJ2-7; 11 positions match TRBD1. Trimming took 2 bases from V and 6 from J; bases not matched to a gene: 6. Germline assignment: CDR1 LGHDT and CDR2 YNNKEL (reference sequence). The CDR3 loop spans 15 amino acids. The CDR3, as DNA: TGTGCCAGCAGCCAATTTGGACAGGGGGCATCCGAGCAGTACTTC. Its translation is CASSQFGQGASEQYF.

This clonotype was detected many times. This chain uses TRBV4-3 with TRBJ2-2, with 7 bases fitting TRBD2. This CDR3 comprises 15 residues. CDR1 and CDR2 (germline): LGHNA, YSLEER. V trimming: 5 bases; J trimming: 6 bases; junction bases outside the gene matches: 9. In DNA form, the CDR3 reads TGCGCCAGCAGCTACGGACTAGTCGAGGCCGGGGAGCTGTTTTTT. Its protein product is CASSYGLVEAGELFF.

There are many counts of this clonotype. The gene calls are TRBV5-1 and TRBJ2-1; TRBD2 is a possible D gene (6 bases). Between the trimmed V and J ends, which lost 3 bases and 5 bases, there was a span of 12 bases. Germline V gene lookup returns CDR1 SGHRS and CDR2 YFSETQ. This CDR3 comprises 14 residues. CDR3 DNA: TGCGCCAGCAGCTACGGGACTCTTGACAATGAGCAGTTCTTC. Translated, it gives CASSYGTLDNEQFF.

At least ten counts were recorded for this clonotype. The chain is built from TRBV3-1 and TRBJ2-1; D uncertain. From germline, CDR1 is LGHDT and CDR2 YNNKEL (reference sequence). This CDR3 spans 12 amino acids. V lost 1 base and J 10 bases, leaving 8 bases between the germline ends. In DNA form, the CDR3 reads TGTGCCAGCAGCCAAGTAGGTGGGGAGCAGTTCTTC. This encodes CASSQVGGEQFF.

This clonotype appeared a few times. The V gene is TRBV27, the J gene TRBJ1-1; 11 bases match TRBD1. CDR3 length equals 15 residues. J gave up 5 bases and V 2 bases, and 4 bases lay outside the gene matches. Germline CDR1 reads MNHEY; CDR2 reads SMNVEV (reference sequence). For the CDR3, the DNA is TGTGCCAGCAGTTTAGGGACAGGGGGGAGTACTGAAGCTTTCTTT. Protein: CASSLGTGGSTEAFF.

This clonotype was seen only a few times. V and J are TRBV2 and TRBJ2-3; tentatively, D is TRBD2 (6 bases). The CDR3 is 14 amino acids. V lost 6 bases and J 1 base, leaving 11 bases between the germline ends. Germline lookup yields CDR1 SNHLY and CDR2 FYNNEI. The CDR3 DNA is TGTGCCAGCAGCTCAGCGGGCCGCACAGATACGCAGTATTTT. This gives the protein CASSSAGRTDTQYF.

The sample holds a few counts of this clonotype. V gene TRBV6-6 combines with J gene TRBJ2-2, with D perhaps matching TRBD1 (6 bases). This CDR3 comprises 14 residues. Trimming took off 7 bases at V and 6 bases at J, with 15 bases between the two ends. CDR1 is MNHNY, CDR2 SVGAGI, per germline (reference sequence). CDR3 DNA: TGTGCCAGCACCTCCAGGGGATTTTCCGGGGAGCTGTTTTTT. Amino acid sequence: CASTSRGFSGELFF.

This chain connects TRBV5-1 to TRBJ1-2; maybe TRBD1 (5 bases). The germline CDR1 and CDR2 sequences are SGHRS and YFSETQ. With 2 bases removed from V and 4 bases from J, the gap between germline ends came to 18 bases. This CDR3 is built from 16 residues. CDR3 in amino acids: CASSLRGDSRSYGYTF. CDR3 bases: TGCGCCAGCAGCTTAAGAGGTGACAGCAGGAGCTATGGCTACACCTTC.

This clonotype was seen a few times. The J gene is TRBJ2-1, the V gene TRBV11-2; 13 bases match TRBD2. Germline CDR1 is SGHAT and CDR2 is FQNNGV. With V trimmed by 6 bases and J by 6 bases, 5 bases remained unmatched. CDR3 size: 15 residues. The CDR3 region is CASRSLAGGPNEQFF. As DNA, the CDR3 is TGTGCCAGCAGATCACTAGCGGGGGGGCCCAATGAGCAGTTCTTC.

This clonotype was counted between two and nine times. The chain carries TRBV9 and TRBJ2-6, with a possible D match to TRBD2 (6 bases). The germline CDR1 and CDR2 sequences are SGDLS and YYNGEE. The CDR3 totals 16 residues. The V gene lost 8 bases and the J gene lost 0 bases, with 15 bases spanning the gap. In DNA form, the CDR3 reads TGTGCCAGGAACCGGGACTTTAGCTCTGGGGCCAACGTCCTGACTTTC. Translation gives CARNRDFSSGANVLTF.